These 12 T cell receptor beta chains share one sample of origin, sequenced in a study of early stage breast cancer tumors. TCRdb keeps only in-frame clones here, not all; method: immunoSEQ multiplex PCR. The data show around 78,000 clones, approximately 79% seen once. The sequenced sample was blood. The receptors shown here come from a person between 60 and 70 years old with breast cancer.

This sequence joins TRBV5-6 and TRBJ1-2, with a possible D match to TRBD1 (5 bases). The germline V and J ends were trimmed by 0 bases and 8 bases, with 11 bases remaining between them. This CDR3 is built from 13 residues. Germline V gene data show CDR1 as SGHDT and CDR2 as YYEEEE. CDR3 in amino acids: CASSLAPQGGYTF. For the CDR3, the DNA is TGTGCCAGCAGCTTGGCCCCCCAGGGAGGCTACACCTTC.

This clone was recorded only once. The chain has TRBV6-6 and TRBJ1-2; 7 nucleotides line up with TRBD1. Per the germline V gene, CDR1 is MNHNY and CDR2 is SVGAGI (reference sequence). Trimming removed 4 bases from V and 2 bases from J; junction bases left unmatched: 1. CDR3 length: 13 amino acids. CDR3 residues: CASSSTGNYGYTF. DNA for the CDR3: TGTGCCAGCAGTTCGACAGGGAACTATGGCTACACCTTC.

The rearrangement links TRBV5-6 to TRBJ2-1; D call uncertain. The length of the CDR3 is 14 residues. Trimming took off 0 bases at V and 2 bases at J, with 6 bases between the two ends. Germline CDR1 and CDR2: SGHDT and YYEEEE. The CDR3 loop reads CASSLGGAYNEQFF. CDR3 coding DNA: TGTGCCAGCAGCTTGGGTGGGGCCTACAATGAGCAGTTCTTC.

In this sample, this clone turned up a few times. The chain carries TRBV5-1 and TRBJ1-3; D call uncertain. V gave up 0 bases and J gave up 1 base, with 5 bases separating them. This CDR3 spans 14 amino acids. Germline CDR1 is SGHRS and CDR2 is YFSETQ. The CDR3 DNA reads TGCGCCAGCAGCTTGGACCGGTCTGGAAACACCATATATTTT. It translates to CASSLDRSGNTIYF.

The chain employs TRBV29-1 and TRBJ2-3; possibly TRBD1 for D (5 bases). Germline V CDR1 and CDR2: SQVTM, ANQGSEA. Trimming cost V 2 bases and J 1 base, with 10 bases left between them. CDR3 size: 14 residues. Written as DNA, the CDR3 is TGCAGCGTTGAACTGGACACCGGCACAGATACGCAGTATTTT. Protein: CSVELDTGTDTQYF.

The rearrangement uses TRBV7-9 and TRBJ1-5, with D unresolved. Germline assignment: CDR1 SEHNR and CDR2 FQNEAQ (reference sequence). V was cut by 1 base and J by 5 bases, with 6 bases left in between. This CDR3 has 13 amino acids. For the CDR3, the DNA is TGTGCCAGCAGCTTAGGGTCGGATCAGCCCCAGCATTTT. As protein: CASSLGSDQPQHF.

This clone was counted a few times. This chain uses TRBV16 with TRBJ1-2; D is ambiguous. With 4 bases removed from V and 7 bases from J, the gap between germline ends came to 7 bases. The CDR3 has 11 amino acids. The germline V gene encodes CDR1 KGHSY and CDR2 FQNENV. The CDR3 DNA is TGTGCCAGCAGCCGATTAAGTGGCTACACCTTC. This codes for CASSRLSGYTF. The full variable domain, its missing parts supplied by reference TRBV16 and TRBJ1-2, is GEEVAQTPKHLVRGEGQKAKLYCAPIKGHSYVFWYQQVLKNEFKFLISFQNENVFDETGMPKERFSAKCLPNSPCSLEIQATKLEDSAVYFCASSRLSGYTFGSGTRLTVV.

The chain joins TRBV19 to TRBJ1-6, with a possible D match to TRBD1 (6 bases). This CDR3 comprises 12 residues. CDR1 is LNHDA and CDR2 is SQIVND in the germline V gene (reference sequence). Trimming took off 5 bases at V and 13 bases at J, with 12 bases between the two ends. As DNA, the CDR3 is TGTGCCAGTAGTCAGGGGAGAGCGCCCCTCCACTTT. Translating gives CASSQGRAPLHF.

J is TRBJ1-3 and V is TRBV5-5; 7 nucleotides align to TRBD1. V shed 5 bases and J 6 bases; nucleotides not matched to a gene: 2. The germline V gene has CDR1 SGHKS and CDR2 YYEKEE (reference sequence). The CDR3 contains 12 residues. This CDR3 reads CASRGQINTIYF. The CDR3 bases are TGTGCCAGCAGGGGACAGATAAACACCATATATTTT.

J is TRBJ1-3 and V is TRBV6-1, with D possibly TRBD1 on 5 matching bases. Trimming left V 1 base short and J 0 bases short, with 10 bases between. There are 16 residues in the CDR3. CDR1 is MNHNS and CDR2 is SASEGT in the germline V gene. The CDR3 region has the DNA TGTGCCAGCAGTGAAGTGGGGGGGTTCTCTGGAAACACCATATATTTT. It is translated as CASSEVGGFSGNTIYF.

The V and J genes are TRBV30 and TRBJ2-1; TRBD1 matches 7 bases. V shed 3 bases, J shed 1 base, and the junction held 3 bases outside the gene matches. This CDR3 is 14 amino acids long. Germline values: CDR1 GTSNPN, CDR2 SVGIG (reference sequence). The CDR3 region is CAWRAQGSYNEQFF. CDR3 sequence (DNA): TGTGCCTGGAGGGCACAGGGGTCCTACAATGAGCAGTTCTTC.

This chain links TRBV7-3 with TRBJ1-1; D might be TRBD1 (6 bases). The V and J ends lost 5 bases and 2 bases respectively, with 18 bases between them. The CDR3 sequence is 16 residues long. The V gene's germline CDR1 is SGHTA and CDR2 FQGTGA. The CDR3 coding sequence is TGTGCCAGCAGCCCCAGAGTCGGAGGGGGAAACACTGAAGCTTTCTTT. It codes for CASSPRVGGGNTEAFF.